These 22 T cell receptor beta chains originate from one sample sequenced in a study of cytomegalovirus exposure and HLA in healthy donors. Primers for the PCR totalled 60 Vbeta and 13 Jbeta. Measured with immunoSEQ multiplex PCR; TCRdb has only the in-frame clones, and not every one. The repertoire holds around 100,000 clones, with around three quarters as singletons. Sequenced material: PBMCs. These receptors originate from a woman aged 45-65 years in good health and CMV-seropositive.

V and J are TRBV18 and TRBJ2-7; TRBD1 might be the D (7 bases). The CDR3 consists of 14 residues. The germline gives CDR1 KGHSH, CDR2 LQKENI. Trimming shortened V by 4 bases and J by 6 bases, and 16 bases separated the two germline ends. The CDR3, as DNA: TGTGCCAGCTCACAAGGGGGCGTGGGGGGCGAGCAGTACTTC. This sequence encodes CASSQGGVGGEQYF. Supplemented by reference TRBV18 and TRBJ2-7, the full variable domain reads NAGVMQNPRHLVRRRGQEARLRCSPMKGHSHVYWYRQLPEEGLKFMVYLQKENIIDESGMPKERFSAEFPKEGPSILRIQQVVRGDSAAYFCASSQGGVGGEQYFGPGTRLTVT.

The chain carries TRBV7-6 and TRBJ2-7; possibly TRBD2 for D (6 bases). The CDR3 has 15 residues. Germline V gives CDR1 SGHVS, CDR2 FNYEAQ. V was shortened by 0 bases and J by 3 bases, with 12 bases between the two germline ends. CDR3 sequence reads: CASSLAGSGYYEQYF. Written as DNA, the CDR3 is TGTGCCAGCAGCTTAGCTGGGAGCGGGTACTACGAGCAGTACTTC.

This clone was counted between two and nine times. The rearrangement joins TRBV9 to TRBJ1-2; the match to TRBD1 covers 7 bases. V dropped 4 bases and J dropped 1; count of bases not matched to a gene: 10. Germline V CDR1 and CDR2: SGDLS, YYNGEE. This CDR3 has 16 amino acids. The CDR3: CASSPRTGILNYGYTF. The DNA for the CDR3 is TGTGCCAGCAGCCCTAGGACAGGTATACTTAACTATGGCTACACCTTC.

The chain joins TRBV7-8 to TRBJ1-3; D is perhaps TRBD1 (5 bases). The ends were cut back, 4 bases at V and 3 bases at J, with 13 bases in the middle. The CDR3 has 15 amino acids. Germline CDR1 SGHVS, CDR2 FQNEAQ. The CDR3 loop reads CASSSQGASGNTIYF. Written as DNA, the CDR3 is TGTGCCAGCAGCTCCCAGGGTGCCAGTGGAAACACCATATATTTT. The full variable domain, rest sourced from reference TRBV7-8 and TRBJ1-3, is GAGVSQSPRYKVAKRGQDVALRCDPISGHVSLFWYQQALGQGPEFLTYFQNEAQLDKSGLPSDRFFAERPEGSVSTLKIQRTQQEDSAVYLCASSSQGASGNTIYFGEGSWLTVV.

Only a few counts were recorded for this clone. The CDR3 is CAWSSQANTIYF. The DNA of the CDR3 is TGTGCCTGGAGTTCGCAGGCTAACACCATATATTTT. The chain carries TRBV30 and TRBJ1-3, with D unresolved. Trimming removed 2 bases from V and 7 bases from J, with 9 bases in between. The CDR3 contains 12 residues. Germline CDR1 and CDR2: GTSNPN and SVGIG (reference sequence).

For the CDR3, the DNA is TGTGCCAGCAGGCTACAGGGGACTTCTGCCTACGAGCAGTACTTC. Translation: CASRLQGTSAYEQYF. The chain uses TRBV6-1 and TRBJ2-7, with D perhaps matching TRBD1 (7 bases). Germline V gene sequence: CDR1 MNHNS, CDR2 SASEGT. The CDR3 is 15 amino acids. Trimming cost V 6 bases and J 2 bases, with 17 bases left between them.

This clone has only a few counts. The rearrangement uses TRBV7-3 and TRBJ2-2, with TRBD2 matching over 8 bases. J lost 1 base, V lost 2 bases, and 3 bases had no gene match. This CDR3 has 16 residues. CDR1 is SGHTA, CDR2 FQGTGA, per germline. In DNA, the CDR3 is TGTGCCAGCAGCTTACTAAGCGGGGGGAACACCGGGGAGCTGTTTTTT. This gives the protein CASSLLSGGNTGELFF.

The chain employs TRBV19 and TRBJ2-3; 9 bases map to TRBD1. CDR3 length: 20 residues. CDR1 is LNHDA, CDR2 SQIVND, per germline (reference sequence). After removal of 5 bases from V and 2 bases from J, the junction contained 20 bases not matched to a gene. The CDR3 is CASSPFNRGLVAALTDTQYF. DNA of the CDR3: TGTGCCAGTAGTCCCTTTAACAGGGGGCTCGTGGCCGCCCTCACAGATACGCAGTATTTT.

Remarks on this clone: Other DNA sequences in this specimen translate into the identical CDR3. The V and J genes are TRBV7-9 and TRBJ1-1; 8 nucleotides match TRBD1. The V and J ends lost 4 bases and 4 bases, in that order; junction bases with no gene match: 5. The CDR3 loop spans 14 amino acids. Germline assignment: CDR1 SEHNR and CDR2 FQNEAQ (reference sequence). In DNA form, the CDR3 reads TGTGCCAGCAGCTCTACAGGGGGGCGCACTGAAGCTTTCTTT. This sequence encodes CASSSTGGRTEAFF.

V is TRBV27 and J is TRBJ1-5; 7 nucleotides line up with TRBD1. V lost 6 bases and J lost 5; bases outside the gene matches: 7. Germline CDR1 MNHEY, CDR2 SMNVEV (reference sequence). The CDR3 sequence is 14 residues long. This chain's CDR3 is CASRTTGDHQPQHF. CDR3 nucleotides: TGTGCCAGCAGGACCACAGGGGATCATCAGCCCCAGCATTTT.

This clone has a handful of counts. The CDR3 DNA is TGTGCCAGCAGTCTCCCGGGACAGGAATACGGGCAGTACTTC. Translation: CASSLPGQEYGQYF. The rearrangement links TRBV27 to TRBJ2-5, with TRBD1 matching over 8 bases. This CDR3 spans 14 amino acids. Germline CDR1 reads MNHEY; CDR2 reads SMNVEV (reference sequence). V shed 5 bases and J 11 bases; nucleotides not matched to a gene: 13.

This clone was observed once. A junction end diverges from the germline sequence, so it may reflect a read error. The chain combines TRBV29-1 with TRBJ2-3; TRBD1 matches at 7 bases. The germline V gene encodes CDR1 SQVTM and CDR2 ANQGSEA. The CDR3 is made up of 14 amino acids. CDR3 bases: TGCAGCGTTAAAGAGGGGGCTAGCACAGATACGCAGTATTTT. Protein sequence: CSVKEGASTDTQYF.

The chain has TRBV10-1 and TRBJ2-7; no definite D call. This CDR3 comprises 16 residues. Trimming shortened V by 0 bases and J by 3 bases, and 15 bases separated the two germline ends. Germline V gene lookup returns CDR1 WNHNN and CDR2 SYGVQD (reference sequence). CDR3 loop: CASSESVLSHYYEQYF. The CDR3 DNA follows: TGCGCCAGCAGTGAGTCGGTGCTTTCCCACTACTACGAGCAGTACTTC.

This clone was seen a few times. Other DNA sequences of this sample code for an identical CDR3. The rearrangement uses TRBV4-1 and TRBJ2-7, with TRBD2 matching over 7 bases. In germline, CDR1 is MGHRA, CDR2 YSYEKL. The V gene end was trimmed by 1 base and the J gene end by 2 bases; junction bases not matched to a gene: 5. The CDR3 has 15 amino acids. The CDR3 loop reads CASSQGLAETYEQYF. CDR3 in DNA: TGCGCCAGCAGCCAAGGGCTAGCGGAAACCTACGAGCAGTACTTC.

The CDR3 sequence: CASSEEGGNIQYF. The CDR3 coding sequence is TGTGCCAGCAGTGAAGAAGGGGGAAACATTCAGTACTTC. The V call is TRBV6-1, the J call TRBJ2-4; possibly TRBD1 for D (6 bases). Germline loops: CDR1 MNHNS, CDR2 SASEGT. The V and J ends lost 1 base and 6 bases respectively, with 7 bases between them. There are 13 residues in the CDR3.

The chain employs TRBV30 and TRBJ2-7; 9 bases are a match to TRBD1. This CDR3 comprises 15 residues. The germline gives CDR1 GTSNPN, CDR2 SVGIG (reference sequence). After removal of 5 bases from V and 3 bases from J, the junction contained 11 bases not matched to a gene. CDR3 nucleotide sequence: TGTGCCTGGGTCCATACAGGGGGCCTTTTCTACGAGCAGTACTTC. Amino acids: CAWVHTGGLFYEQYF.

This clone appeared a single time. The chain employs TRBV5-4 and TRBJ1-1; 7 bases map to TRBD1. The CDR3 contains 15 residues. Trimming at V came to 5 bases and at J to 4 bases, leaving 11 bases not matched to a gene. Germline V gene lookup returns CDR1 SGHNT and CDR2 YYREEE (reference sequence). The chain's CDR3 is CASSPRDSSSTEAFF. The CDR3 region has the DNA TGTGCCAGCAGTCCGCGGGACAGTTCTTCCACTGAAGCTTTCTTT.

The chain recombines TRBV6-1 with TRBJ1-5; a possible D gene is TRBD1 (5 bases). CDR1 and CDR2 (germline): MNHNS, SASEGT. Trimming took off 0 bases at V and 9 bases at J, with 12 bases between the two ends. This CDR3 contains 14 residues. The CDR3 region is CASSEAGQAWPQHF. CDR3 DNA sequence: TGTGCCAGCAGTGAAGCGGGGCAGGCATGGCCCCAGCATTTT.

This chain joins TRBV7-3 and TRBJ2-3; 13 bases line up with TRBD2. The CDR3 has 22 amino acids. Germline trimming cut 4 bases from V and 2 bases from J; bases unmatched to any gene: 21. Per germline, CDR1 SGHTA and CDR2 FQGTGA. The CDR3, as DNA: TGTGCCAGCAGCTCCACTCCTATGGGACTAGCGGGGAGATATGGGGACACAGATACGCAGTATTTT. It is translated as CASSSTPMGLAGRYGDTDTQYF.

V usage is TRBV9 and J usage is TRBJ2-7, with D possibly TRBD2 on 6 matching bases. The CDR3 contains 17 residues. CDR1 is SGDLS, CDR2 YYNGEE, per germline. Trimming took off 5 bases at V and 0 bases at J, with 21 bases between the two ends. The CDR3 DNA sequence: TGTGCCAGCAGTAACCCCTTAGAGGGCGGGGACTCCTACGAGCAGTACTTC. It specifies CASSNPLEGGDSYEQYF.

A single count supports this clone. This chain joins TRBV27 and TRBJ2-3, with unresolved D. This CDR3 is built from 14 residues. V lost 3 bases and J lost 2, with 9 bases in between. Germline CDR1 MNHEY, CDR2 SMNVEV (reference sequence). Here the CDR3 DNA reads TGTGCCAGCAGTTTGCCGGGTCTCACAGATACGCAGTATTTT. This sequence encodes CASSLPGLTDTQYF.

CDR3 sequence: CASSPARGETNEKLFF. CDR3 DNA sequence: TGTGCCAGCTCACCAGCCAGGGGGGAAACTAATGAAAAACTGTTTTTT. The chain employs TRBV18 and TRBJ1-4; 7 bases are a match to TRBD1. Trimming at V came to 2 bases and at J to 1 base, leaving 4 bases not matched to a gene. Germline V CDR1 and CDR2: KGHSH, LQKENI. The CDR3 loop spans 16 amino acids.